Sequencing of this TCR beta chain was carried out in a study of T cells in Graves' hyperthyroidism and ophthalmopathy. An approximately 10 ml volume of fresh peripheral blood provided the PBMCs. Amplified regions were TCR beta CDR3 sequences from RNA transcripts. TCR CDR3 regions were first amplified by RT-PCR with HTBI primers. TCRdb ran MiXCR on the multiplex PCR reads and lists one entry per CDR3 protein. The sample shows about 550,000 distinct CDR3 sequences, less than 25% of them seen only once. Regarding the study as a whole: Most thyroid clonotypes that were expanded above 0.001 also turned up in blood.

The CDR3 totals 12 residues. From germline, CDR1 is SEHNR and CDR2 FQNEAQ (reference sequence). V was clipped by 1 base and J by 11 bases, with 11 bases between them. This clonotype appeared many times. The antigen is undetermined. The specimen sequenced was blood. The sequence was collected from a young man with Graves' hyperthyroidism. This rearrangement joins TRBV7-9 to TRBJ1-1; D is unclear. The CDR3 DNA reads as TGTGCCAGCAGCTTAGGCCCGTATGCCGCTTTCTTT. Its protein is CASSLGPYAAFF.